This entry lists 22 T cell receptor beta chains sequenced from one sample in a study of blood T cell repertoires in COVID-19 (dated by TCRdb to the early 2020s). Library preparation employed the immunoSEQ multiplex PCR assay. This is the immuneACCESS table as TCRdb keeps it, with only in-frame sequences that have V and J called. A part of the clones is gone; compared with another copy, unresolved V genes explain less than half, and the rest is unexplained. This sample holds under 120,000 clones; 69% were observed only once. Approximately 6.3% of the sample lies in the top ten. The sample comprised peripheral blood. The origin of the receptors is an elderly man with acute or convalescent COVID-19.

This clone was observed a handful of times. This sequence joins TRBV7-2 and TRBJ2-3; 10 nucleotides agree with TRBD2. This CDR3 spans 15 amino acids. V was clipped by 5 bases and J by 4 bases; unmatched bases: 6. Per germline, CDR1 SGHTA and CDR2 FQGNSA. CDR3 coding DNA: TGTGCCAGCAGCCCTAGCGGGAGTCAGGCAGATACGCAGTATTTT. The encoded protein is CASSPSGSQADTQYF.

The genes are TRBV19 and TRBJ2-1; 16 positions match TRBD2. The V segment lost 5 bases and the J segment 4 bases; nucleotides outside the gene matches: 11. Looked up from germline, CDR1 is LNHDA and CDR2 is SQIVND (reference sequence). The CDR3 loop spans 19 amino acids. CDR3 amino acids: CASSVTGTSGRGAYNEQFF. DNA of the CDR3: TGTGCCAGTAGTGTTACCGGGACTAGCGGGAGGGGGGCATACAATGAGCAGTTCTTC.

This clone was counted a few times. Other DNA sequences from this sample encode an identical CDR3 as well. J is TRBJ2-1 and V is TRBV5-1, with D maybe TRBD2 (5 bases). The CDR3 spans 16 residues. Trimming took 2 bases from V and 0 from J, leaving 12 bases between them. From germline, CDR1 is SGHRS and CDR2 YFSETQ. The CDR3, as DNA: TGCGCCAGCAGCTTACTAAGCGGAGCCTCCTACAATGAGCAGTTCTTC. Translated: CASSLLSGASYNEQFF. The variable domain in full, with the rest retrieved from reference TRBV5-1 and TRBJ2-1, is KAGVTQTPRYLIKTRGQQVTLSCSPISGHRSVSWYQQTPGQGLQFLFEYFSETQRNKGNFPGRFSGRQFSNSRSEMNVSTLELGDSALYLCASSLLSGASYNEQFFGPGTRLTVL.

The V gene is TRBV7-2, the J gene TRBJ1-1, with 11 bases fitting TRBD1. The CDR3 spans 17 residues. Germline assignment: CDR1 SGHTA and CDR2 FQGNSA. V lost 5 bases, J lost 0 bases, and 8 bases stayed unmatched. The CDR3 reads CASSPTRDRGVNTEAFF. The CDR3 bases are TGTGCCAGCAGCCCGACCCGGGACAGGGGGGTGAACACTGAAGCTTTCTTT. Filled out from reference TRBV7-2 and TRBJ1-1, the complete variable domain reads GAGVSQSPSNKVTEKGKDVELRCDPISGHTALYWYRQSLGQGLEFLIYFQGNSAPDKSGLPSDRFSAERTGGSVSTLTIQRTQQEDSAVYLCASSPTRDRGVNTEAFFGQGTRLTVV.

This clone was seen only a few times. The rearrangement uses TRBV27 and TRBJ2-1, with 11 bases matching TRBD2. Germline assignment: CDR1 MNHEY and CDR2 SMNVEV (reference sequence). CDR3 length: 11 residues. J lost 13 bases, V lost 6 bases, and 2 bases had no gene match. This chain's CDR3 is CASRGLAAQFF. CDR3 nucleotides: TGTGCCAGCAGGGGACTAGCGGCCCAGTTCTTC.

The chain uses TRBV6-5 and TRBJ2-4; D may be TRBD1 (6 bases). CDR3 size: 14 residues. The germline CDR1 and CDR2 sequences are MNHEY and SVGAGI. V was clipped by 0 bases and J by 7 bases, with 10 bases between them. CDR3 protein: CASSYSGARNIQYF. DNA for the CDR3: TGTGCCAGCAGTTACTCGGGGGCTCGTAACATTCAGTACTTC.

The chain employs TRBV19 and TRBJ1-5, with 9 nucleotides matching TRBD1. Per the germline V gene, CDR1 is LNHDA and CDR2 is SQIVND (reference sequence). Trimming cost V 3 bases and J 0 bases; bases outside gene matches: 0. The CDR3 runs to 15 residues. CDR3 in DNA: TGTGCCAGTAGTATGACAGGGGGTAGCAATCAGCCCCAGCATTTT. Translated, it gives CASSMTGGSNQPQHF.

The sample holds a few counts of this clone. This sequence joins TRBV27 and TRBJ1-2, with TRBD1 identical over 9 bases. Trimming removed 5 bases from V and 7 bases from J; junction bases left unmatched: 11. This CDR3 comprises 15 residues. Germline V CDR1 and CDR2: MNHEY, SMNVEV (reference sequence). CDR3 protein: CASSMTGTGRGGYTF. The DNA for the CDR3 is TGTGCCAGCAGTATGACCGGGACAGGGAGGGGTGGCTACACCTTC.

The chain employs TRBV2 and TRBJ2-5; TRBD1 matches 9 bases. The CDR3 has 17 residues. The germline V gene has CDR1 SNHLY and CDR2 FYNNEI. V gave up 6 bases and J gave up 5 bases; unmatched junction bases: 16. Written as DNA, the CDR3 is TGTGCCAGCAGCGAAAACCTAGTCCCGGGACAGGGCGAGACCCAGTACTTC. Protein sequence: CASSENLVPGQGETQYF.

CDR3 in DNA: TGTGCCAGCAGCTTGAGTGGAGAGACCCAGTACTTC. Translated: CASSLSGETQYF. V and J are TRBV11-3 and TRBJ2-5; D remains ambiguous. CDR3 size: 12 residues. Trimming cost V 3 bases and J 4 bases, with 6 bases left between them. Germline CDR1 SGHNT, CDR2 YENEEA.

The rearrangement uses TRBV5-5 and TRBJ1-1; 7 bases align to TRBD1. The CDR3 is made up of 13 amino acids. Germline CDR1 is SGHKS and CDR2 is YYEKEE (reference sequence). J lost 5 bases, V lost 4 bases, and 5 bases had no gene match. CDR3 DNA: TGTGCCAGCAGCCGGGACAGAGGGACTGAAGCTTTCTTT. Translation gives CASSRDRGTEAFF. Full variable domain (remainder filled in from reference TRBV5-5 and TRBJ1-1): DAGVTQSPTHLIKTRGQQVTLRCSPISGHKSVSWYQQVLGQGPQFIFQYYEKEERGRGNFPDRFSARQFPNYSSELNVNALLLGDSALYLCASSRDRGTEAFFGQGTRLTVV.

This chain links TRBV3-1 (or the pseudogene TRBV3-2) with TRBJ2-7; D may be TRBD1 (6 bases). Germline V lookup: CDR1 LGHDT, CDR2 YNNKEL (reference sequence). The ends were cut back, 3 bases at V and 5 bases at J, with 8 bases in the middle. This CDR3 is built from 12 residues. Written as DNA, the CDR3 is TGTGCCAGCAGCCACACAGGGAACGAGCAGTACTTC. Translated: CASSHTGNEQYF.

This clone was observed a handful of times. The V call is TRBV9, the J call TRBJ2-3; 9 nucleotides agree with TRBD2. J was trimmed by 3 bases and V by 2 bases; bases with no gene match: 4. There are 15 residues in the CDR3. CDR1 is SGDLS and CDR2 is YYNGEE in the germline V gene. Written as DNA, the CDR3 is TGTGCCAGCAGCGTCGGTAGCGGGAGAACAGATACGCAGTATTTT. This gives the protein CASSVGSGRTDTQYF.

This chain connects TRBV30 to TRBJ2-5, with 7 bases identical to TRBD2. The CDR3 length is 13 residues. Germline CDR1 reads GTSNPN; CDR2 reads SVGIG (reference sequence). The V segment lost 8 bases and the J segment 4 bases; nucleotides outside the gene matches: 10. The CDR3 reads CARDRERGETQYF. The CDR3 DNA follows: TGTGCCCGAGACAGAGAGCGGGGAGAGACCCAGTACTTC.

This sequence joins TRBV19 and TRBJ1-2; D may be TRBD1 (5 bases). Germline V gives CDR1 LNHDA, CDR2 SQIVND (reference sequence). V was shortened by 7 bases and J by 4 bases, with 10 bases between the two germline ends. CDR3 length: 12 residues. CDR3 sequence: CASMGGTYGYTF. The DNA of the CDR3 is TGTGCCAGTATGGGAGGGACCTATGGCTACACCTTC.

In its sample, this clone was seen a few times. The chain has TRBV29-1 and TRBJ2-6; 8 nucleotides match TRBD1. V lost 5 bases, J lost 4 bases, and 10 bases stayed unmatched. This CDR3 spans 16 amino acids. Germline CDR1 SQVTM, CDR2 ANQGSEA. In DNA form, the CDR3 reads TGCAGCGTTCAAGGGACAGGTCACGAAGGGGCCAACGTCCTGACTTTC. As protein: CSVQGTGHEGANVLTF.

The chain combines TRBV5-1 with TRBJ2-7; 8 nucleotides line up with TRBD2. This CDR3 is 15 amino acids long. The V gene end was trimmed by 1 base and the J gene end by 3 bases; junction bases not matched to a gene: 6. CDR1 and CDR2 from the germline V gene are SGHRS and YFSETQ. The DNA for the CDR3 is TGCGCCAGCAGCTTGCAGAGCGGGAGCTTCTACGAGCAGTACTTC. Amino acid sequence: CASSLQSGSFYEQYF.

The CDR3 loop reads CSGGTANTEAFF. CDR3 nucleotides: TGCAGCGGGGGGACAGCGAACACTGAAGCTTTCTTT. The chain is built from TRBV29-1 and TRBJ1-1; 7 positions match TRBD1. Germline V gene data show CDR1 as SQVTM and CDR2 as ANQGSEA. The trim removed 7 bases at V and 1 base at J, leaving 3 bases unmatched. The CDR3 is 12 residues long.

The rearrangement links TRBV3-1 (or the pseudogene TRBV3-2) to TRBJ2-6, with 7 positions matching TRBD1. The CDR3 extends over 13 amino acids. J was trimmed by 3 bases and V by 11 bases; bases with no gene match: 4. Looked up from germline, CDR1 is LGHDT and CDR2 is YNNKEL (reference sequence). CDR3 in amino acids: CAAQGVGANVLTF. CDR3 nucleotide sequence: TGTGCCGCCCAGGGGGTTGGGGCCAACGTCCTGACTTTC.

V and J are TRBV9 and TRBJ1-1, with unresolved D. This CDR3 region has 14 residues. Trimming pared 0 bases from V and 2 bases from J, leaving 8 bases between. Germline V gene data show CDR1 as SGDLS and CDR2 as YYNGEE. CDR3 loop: CASSVAPGNTEAFF. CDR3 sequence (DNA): TGTGCCAGCAGCGTAGCACCGGGAAACACTGAAGCTTTCTTT.

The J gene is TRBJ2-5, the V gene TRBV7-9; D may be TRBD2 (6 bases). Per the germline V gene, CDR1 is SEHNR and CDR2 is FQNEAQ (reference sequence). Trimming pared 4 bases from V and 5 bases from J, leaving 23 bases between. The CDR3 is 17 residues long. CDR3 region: CASSSLFGRRAGETQYF. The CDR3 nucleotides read TGTGCCAGCAGCTCCCTTTTCGGAAGGAGGGCCGGGGAGACCCAGTACTTC.

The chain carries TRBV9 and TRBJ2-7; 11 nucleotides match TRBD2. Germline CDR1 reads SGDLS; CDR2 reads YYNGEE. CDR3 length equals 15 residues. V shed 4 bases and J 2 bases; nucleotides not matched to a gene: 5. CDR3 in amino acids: CASSLLAGGTYEQYF. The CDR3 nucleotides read TGTGCCAGCAGCTTGCTAGCGGGGGGAACCTACGAGCAGTACTTC.